The 12 T cell receptor beta chains below come from one sample, sequenced in a study of T cell changes during pregnancy in multiple sclerosis. This table comes from immunoSEQ multiplex PCR, and its TCRdb copy is limited to in-frame clones, with some not included. The repertoire includes some 94,000 clones, roughly 90% of them detected once, and around 1.8% sits in the top ten. The sample consisted of peripheral blood, taken in the first trimester of pregnancy. The receptors were gathered from a female donor in good health, enrolled as a control in a pregnancy study.

The genes are TRBV15 and TRBJ1-2, with D maybe TRBD1 (5 bases). Trimming stripped 6 bases from V and 1 base from J, with 12 bases between. This CDR3 has 14 amino acids. Germline lookup yields CDR1 LNHNV and CDR2 YYDKDF (reference sequence). CDR3: CATRSGVGNYGYTF. Here the CDR3 DNA reads TGTGCCACCAGGTCGGGGGTCGGTAACTATGGCTACACCTTC.

Only one count was recorded for this clone. The chain links TRBV30 to TRBJ2-2; tentative D call: TRBD1 (6 bases). V was pared by 1 base and J by 3 bases, with 12 bases between. The germline V gene has CDR1 GTSNPN and CDR2 SVGIG (reference sequence). CDR3 length: 15 residues. CDR3 in amino acids: CAWSGGGVDTGELFF. In DNA, the CDR3 is TGTGCCTGGAGTGGAGGGGGAGTCGACACCGGGGAGCTGTTTTTT.

This chain joins TRBV18 and TRBJ1-4; 11 positions match TRBD1. CDR3 length: 14 amino acids. Germline trimming cut 4 bases from V and 8 bases from J; bases unmatched to any gene: 3. Germline values: CDR1 KGHSH, CDR2 LQKENI. The CDR3 DNA reads TGTGCCAGCTCACGGACAGGGGGCGCAGAAAAACTGTTTTTT. It specifies CASSRTGGAEKLFF.

The chain is built from TRBV7-2 and TRBJ2-3, with D possibly being TRBD2 (6 bases). Germline V lookup: CDR1 SGHTA, CDR2 FQGNSA. CDR3 size: 14 residues. V dropped 2 bases and J dropped 5 bases, with 11 bases sitting between them. CDR3 DNA sequence: TGTGCCAGCAGCTTACAGCGGGCCAAAGATACGCAGTATTTT. Protein: CASSLQRAKDTQYF. Combining the CDR3 with reference TRBV7-2 and TRBJ2-3 gives the whole variable domain GAGVSQSPSNKVTEKGKDVELRCDPISGHTALYWYRQSLGQGLEFLIYFQGNSAPDKSGLPSDRFSAERTGGSVSTLTIQRTQQEDSAVYLCASSLQRAKDTQYFGPGTRLTVL.

This chain uses TRBV7-9 with TRBJ1-4; no reliable D call. Looked up from germline, CDR1 is SEHNR and CDR2 is FQNEAQ (reference sequence). The CDR3 length is 15 residues. With 0 bases removed from V and 7 bases from J, the gap between germline ends came to 12 bases. In DNA, the CDR3 is TGTGCCAGCAGCTTAGCGCAAAGTGCTAGTGAAAAACTGTTTTTT. This translates into CASSLAQSASEKLFF.

The V call is TRBV7-2, the J call TRBJ2-2, with a tentative D call TRBD2 (5 bases). Per germline, CDR1 SGHTA and CDR2 FQGNSA. Trimming pared 6 bases from V and 3 bases from J, leaving 14 bases between. The CDR3 spans 15 residues. CDR3 loop: CASRRTSIDTGELFF. DNA for the CDR3: TGTGCCAGCAGACGCACTAGTATTGACACCGGGGAGCTGTTTTTT. Full variable domain (remainder filled in from reference TRBV7-2 and TRBJ2-2): GAGVSQSPSNKVTEKGKDVELRCDPISGHTALYWYRQSLGQGLEFLIYFQGNSAPDKSGLPSDRFSAERTGGSVSTLTIQRTQQEDSAVYLCASRRTSIDTGELFFGEGSRLTVL.

The rearrangement joins TRBV5-6 to TRBJ1-5; 7 nucleotides match TRBD1. In germline, CDR1 is SGHDT, CDR2 YYEEEE. V gave up 4 bases and J gave up 5 bases; unmatched junction bases: 6. The CDR3 sequence is 14 residues long. The CDR3 loop reads CASSRRQGYQPQHF. The CDR3 DNA reads as TGTGCCAGCAGCCGTCGACAGGGCTATCAGCCCCAGCATTTT.

The chain recombines TRBV7-9 with TRBJ1-6; D gene unclear. The germline V and J ends were trimmed by 5 bases and 0 bases, with 8 bases remaining between them. The CDR3 sequence is 15 residues long. Looked up from germline, CDR1 is SEHNR and CDR2 is FQNEAQ (reference sequence). Here the CDR3 DNA reads TGTGCCAGCAGCCCCGGGATCTCCTATAATTCACCCCTCCACTTT. It translates to CASSPGISYNSPLHF.

The chain is built from TRBV7-9 and TRBJ1-1; TRBD1 might be the D (5 bases). The V and J ends lost 4 bases and 0 bases respectively, with 9 bases between them. Germline lookup yields CDR1 SEHNR and CDR2 FQNEAQ (reference sequence). The CDR3 runs to 14 residues. The CDR3 nucleotides are TGTGCCAGCAGCTGGGGCAGTATGAACACTGAAGCTTTCTTT. This codes for CASSWGSMNTEAFF.

V is TRBV19 and J is TRBJ1-1; D is unresolved. This CDR3 comprises 13 residues. Germline V gives CDR1 LNHDA, CDR2 SQIVND (reference sequence). Trimming left V 4 bases short and J 4 bases short, with 10 bases between. The CDR3 DNA follows: TGTGCCAGTAGTAGACAACTGGGCACTGAAGCTTTCTTT. Translation: CASSRQLGTEAFF.

The table lists this clone with a few counts. V and J are TRBV27 and TRBJ1-1; TRBD1 aligns across 8 bases. Losses at the gene ends were 0 bases for V and 1 base for J; bases not matched to a gene: 1. Germline V CDR1 and CDR2: MNHEY, SMNVEV (reference sequence). The CDR3 has 15 residues. The CDR3 spells CASSLSGTGNTEAFF. The CDR3 DNA reads as TGTGCCAGCAGTTTATCGGGGACAGGGAACACTGAAGCTTTCTTT.

The chain combines TRBV5-1 with TRBJ2-7; 12 bases fit TRBD2. Per germline, CDR1 SGHRS and CDR2 YFSETQ. The junction had 5 bases not matched to a gene; V was cut back by 5 bases and J by 2 bases. The CDR3 is 15 amino acids. CDR3 coding DNA: TGCGCCAGCAGAGGGACTAGCGGGTACCCCTACGAGCAGTACTTC. Translation gives CASRGTSGYPYEQYF. The complete variable domain, with remaining parts taken from reference TRBV5-1 and TRBJ2-7, reads KAGVTQTPRYLIKTRGQQVTLSCSPISGHRSVSWYQQTPGQGLQFLFEYFSETQRNKGNFPGRFSGRQFSNSRSEMNVSTLELGDSALYLCASRGTSGYPYEQYFGPGTRLTVT.